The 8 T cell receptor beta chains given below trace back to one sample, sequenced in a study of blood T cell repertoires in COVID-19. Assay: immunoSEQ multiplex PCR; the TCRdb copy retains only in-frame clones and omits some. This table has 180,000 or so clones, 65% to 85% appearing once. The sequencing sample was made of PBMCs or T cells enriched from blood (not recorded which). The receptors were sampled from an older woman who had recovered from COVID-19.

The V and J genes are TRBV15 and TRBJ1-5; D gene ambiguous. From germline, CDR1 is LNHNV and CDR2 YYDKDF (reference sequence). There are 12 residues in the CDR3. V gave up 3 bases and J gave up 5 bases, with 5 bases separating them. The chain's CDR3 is CATSSPDQPQHF. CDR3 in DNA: TGTGCCACCAGCAGCCCCGATCAGCCCCAGCATTTT.

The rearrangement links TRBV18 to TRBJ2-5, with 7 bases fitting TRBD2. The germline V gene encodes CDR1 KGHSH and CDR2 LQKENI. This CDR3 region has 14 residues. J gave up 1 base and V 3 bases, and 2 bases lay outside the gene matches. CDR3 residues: CASSPRGGQETQYF. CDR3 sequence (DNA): TGTGCCAGCTCACCCCGCGGGGGCCAAGAGACCCAGTACTTC.

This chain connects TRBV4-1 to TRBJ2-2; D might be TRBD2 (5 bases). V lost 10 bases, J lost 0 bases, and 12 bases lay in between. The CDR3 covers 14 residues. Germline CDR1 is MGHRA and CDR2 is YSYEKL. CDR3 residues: CATGVLPNTGELFF. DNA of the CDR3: TGCGCCACCGGGGTACTTCCGAACACCGGGGAGCTGTTTTTT.

The CDR3 loop is CASSRLAGPQETQYF. The CDR3, as DNA: TGTGCCAGCAGTAGACTAGCGGGGCCTCAAGAGACCCAGTACTTC. The chain uses TRBV2 and TRBJ2-5; 11 positions match TRBD2. V lost 5 bases, J lost 2 bases, and 4 bases stayed unmatched. The CDR3 spans 15 residues. Per the germline V gene, CDR1 is SNHLY and CDR2 is FYNNEI.

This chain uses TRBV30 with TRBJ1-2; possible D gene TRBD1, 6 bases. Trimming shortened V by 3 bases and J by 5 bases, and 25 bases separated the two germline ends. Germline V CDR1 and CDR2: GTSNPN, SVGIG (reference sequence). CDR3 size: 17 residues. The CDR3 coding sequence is TGTGCCTGGAGGACCAAGGGGGGGGGTCCCCTGGAATATGGCTACACCTTC. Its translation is CAWRTKGGGPLEYGYTF.

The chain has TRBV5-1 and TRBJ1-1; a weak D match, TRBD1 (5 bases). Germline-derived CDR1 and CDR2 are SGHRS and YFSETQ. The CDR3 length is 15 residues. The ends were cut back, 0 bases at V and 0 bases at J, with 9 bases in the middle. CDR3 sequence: CASSLDIGVNTEAFF. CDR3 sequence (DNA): TGCGCCAGCAGCTTGGACATAGGGGTGAACACTGAAGCTTTCTTT.

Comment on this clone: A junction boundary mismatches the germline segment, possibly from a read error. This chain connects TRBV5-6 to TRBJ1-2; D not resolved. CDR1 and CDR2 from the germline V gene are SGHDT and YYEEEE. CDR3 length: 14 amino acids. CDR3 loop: CASTLGQNPYGYTF. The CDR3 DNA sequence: TGTGCCAGCACCTTGGGTCAGAACCCCTATGGCTACACCTTC.

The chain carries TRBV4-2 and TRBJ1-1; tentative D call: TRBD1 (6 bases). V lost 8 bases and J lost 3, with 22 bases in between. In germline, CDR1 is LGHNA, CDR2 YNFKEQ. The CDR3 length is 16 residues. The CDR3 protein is CASYLPEQGVYTEAFF. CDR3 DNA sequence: TGTGCCAGCTACTTGCCGGAACAGGGTGTTTACACTGAAGCTTTCTTT.